A selection of T cell receptor beta chains follows, all from one sample in a study of cytomegalovirus exposure and HLA in healthy donors. Generated by immunoSEQ multiplex PCR, the TCRdb table keeps only in-frame clones and is missing some. The sample holds about 160,000 clones, roughly 83% seen once. Sequenced input: PBMCs. These receptors came from a man aged 25-45 years in good health and CMV-seronegative. Each CDR3 is given without its conserved first and last residue. Expanded clones are given a class, and other clones once, few, many or no size at all.

j_call: TRBJ2-3; clone_size: once; v_call: TRBV7-6; cdr3_aa: ASSSRTGPPDTQY
j_call: TRBJ1-1; clone_size: -; v_call: TRBV5-5; cdr3_aa: ASSLSAGLSEAF
j_call: TRBJ1-5; clone_size: -; v_call: TRBV7-6; cdr3_aa: ASSLGAGTASNQPQH
j_call: TRBJ1-6; clone_size: -; v_call: TRBV2; cdr3_aa: ASGQGASSPLH
j_call: -; clone_size: -; v_call: TRBV13; cdr3_aa: ASSLPGTGRHEQY
j_call: TRBJ2-5; clone_size: -; v_call: TRBV2; cdr3_aa: ASRAQGAGQETQY
j_call: TRBJ1-2; clone_size: -; v_call: TRBV28; cdr3_aa: ASSSYYEKGGYGYT
j_call: TRBJ1-2; clone_size: once; v_call: TRBV11-2; cdr3_aa: ASSLAGSSDYT
j_call: TRBJ2-2; clone_size: few; v_call: TRBV5-1; cdr3_aa: ASSFSNANTGELF
j_call: TRBJ2-5; clone_size: -; v_call: TRBV9; cdr3_aa: ASSGGHLIGAQY
j_call: TRBJ2-3; clone_size: -; v_call: TRBV6-6; cdr3_aa: ASSYYGGGLDTQY
j_call: TRBJ2-5; clone_size: -; v_call: TRBV5-6; cdr3_aa: ASSLGRGLETQY
j_call: TRBJ1-1; clone_size: -; v_call: TRBV27; cdr3_aa: ASSIQTGVNTEAF
j_call: TRBJ1-5; clone_size: -; v_call: TRBV7-8; cdr3_aa: ASGKTNQPQH
j_call: TRBJ2-3; clone_size: -; v_call: TRBV9; cdr3_aa: ASSVGSEGGAQY
j_call: TRBJ1-6; clone_size: -; v_call: TRBV19; cdr3_aa: ASRPRTPDSPLH
j_call: TRBJ2-1; clone_size: -; v_call: TRBV9; cdr3_aa: ASSVAGGVSSYNEQF
j_call: TRBJ2-7; clone_size: once; v_call: TRBV7-9; cdr3_aa: ASSLVVGGSTELYEQY
j_call: TRBJ2-2; clone_size: -; v_call: TRBV4-2; cdr3_aa: ASSQEGPQSANTGELF
j_call: TRBJ2-3; clone_size: -; v_call: TRBV29-1; cdr3_aa: SVATGGSTDTQY
j_call: TRBJ2-7; clone_size: -; v_call: TRBV4-2; cdr3_aa: ASSQVGIAGDSSYEQY
j_call: TRBJ2-5; clone_size: -; v_call: TRBV4-1; cdr3_aa: ASSQEASGLQETQY
j_call: TRBJ1-6; clone_size: -; v_call: TRBV30; cdr3_aa: AWSGGGGSNSPLH
j_call: TRBJ1-5; clone_size: once; v_call: TRBV19; cdr3_aa: ASSVLLSNQPQH
j_call: TRBJ2-3; clone_size: -; v_call: TRBV10-1; cdr3_aa: ASSDARDTDTQY
j_call: TRBJ1-2; clone_size: -; v_call: TRBV6-5; cdr3_aa: ASSYLRGSSYGYT
j_call: TRBJ2-7; clone_size: -; v_call: TRBV5-5; cdr3_aa: ASSLGGGMNEQY
j_call: TRBJ2-6; clone_size: -; v_call: TRBV7-3; cdr3_aa: ASSARQNSGANVLT
j_call: TRBJ2-2; clone_size: -; v_call: TRBV5-4; cdr3_aa: ASSGWDTITGELF
j_call: TRBJ2-7; clone_size: once; v_call: TRBV25-1; cdr3_aa: ASSWGQGVGEQY
j_call: TRBJ2-6; clone_size: -; v_call: TRBV29-1; cdr3_aa: SVGLAGGSGANVLT